These T cell receptor beta chains were read from a single sample in a study of blood T cell repertoires in COVID-19. Generated by immunoSEQ multiplex PCR, the TCRdb table keeps only in-frame clones and is missing some. Here the sample spans a few hundred thousand clones, around 87% being singletons. Sequencing input: PBMCs or T cells enriched from blood (not recorded which). Source of these receptors: a middle-aged man in a cohort exposed to, infected with or recovered from COVID-19 (not recorded which). The CDR3 runs from the conserved cysteine through the conserved F or W. D genes are given only for firm matches.

>TRBD1|TRBV19|TRBJ1-2
CASTLSGTGGFNGYTF
>NA|TRBV29-1|TRBJ2-7
CSAQHWSSYEQYF
>NA|TRBV7-2|TRBJ2-3
CASSPYSDTQYF
>NA|TRBV6-5|TRBJ2-3
CASTPRVSTDTQYF
>TRBD2|TRBV7-2|TRBJ2-2
CASSFSGSSTGELFF
>NA|TRBV30|TRBJ2-1
CAWSQGGPYNEQFF
>TRBD1|TRBV7-9|TRBJ1-6
CATSETGNSPLHF
>TRBD1|TRBV24-1|TRBJ1-5
CATSDPQGTGPQHF
>TRBD2|TRBV6-5|TRBJ2-1
CASSYYPGLARNEQFF
>NA|TRBV6-5|TRBJ2-7
CASSYRGTLVYEQYF
>TRBD1|TRBV6-5|TRBJ2-5
CASSYGWTGYTQYF
>NA|TRBV24-1|TRBJ2-5
CATSERNQETQYF
>NA|TRBV15|TRBJ2-5
CATSRDRVLQETQYF
>TRBD2|TRBV5-1|TRBJ2-5
CASSFLGTGGETQYF
>NA|TRBV7-2|TRBJ1-2
CASSYKGGSNYGYTF
>TRBD1|TRBV5-1|TRBJ1-4
CASSLVRGDEKLFF
>NA|TRBV2|TRBJ1-3
CASTTAANSGNTIYF
>TRBD1|TRBV9|TRBJ1-3
CASSVAPTGASGNTIYF
>NA|TRBV21-1|TRBJ1-4
CASLKPEGATNEKLFF
>TRBD2|TRBV4-2|TRBJ2-7
CASSQDEGTSGKLTYEQYF
>NA|TRBV5-5|TRBJ2-7
CASSLVSHYEQYF
>NA|TRBV10-2|TRBJ2-5
CASSFVGSPMETQYF
>NA|TRBV30|TRBJ1-2
CAWSTNYGYTF
>NA|TRBV5-4|TRBJ2-7
CASSLAGGLVYEQYF
>TRBD2|TRBV27|TRBJ2-1
CASSPRTSGRGSYNEQFF
>TRBD2|TRBV5-1|TRBJ2-7
CASSLAGGGTYEQYF
>TRBD2|TRBV9|TRBJ2-1
CASSKGLAGSNEQFF
>TRBD1|TRBV6-5|TRBJ1-2
CASSYLGQGYGYTF
>TRBD1|TRBV7-6|TRBJ1-6
CASSLGTGGESPLHF
>TRBD2|TRBV4-2|TRBJ2-1
CASSQLAGGANEQFF
>TRBD1|TRBV10-3|TRBJ2-7
CAIRTGQPYEQYF
>NA|TRBV24-1|TRBJ2-1
CATSDWREEQFF
>TRBD1|TRBV5-6|TRBJ1-2
CASSLGQGAGYTF
>NA|TRBV20-1|TRBJ2-3
CSASLGLPDPQYF
>TRBD1|TRBV6-5|TRBJ1-6
CASGDRPNSPLHF
>TRBD1|TRBV9|TRBJ2-4
CASSGGGQGSIQYF
>TRBD1|TRBV7-7|TRBJ2-5
CASSLGDRGRWETQYF
>TRBD1|TRBV18|TRBJ1-1
CASSTKGQGNTEAFF
>TRBD1|TRBV29-1|TRBJ1-5
CSVKDRVNQPQHF
>TRBD1|TRBV28|TRBJ2-7
CASRRDRVYEQYF
>NA|TRBV5-4|TRBJ1-1
CASSIQGNTEAFF